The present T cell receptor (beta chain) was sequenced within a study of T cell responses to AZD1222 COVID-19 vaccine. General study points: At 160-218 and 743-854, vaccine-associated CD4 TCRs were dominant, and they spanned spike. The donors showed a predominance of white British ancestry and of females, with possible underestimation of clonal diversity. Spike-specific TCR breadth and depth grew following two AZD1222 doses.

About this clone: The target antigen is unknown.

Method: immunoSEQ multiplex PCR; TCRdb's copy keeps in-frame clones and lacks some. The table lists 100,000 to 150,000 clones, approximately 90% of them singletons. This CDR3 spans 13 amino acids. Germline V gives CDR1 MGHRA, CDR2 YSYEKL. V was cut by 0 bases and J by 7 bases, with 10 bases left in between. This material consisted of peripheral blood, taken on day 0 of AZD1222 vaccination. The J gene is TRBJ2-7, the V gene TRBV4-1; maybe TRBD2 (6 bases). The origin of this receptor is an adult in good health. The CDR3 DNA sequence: TGCGCCAGCAGCCAAGATTTCGGGGGTGAGCAGTACTTC. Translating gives CASSQDFGGEQYF.